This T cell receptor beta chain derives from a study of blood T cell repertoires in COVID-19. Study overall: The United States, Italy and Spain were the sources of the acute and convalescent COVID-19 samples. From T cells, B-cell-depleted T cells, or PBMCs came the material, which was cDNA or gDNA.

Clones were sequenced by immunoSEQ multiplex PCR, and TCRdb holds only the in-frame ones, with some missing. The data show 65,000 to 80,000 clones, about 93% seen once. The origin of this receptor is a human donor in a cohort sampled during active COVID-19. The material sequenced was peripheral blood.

CDR3 loop: CASSTQGTLQPQHF. In nucleotides, the CDR3 is TGTGCCAGCAGTACACAGGGAACCTTGCAGCCCCAGCATTTT. The chain recombines TRBV7-2 with TRBJ1-5; a weak D match, TRBD1 (6 bases). The CDR3 spans 14 residues. V gave up 6 bases and J gave up 7 bases, with 16 bases separating them. Germline CDR1 is SGHTA and CDR2 is FQGNSA.